The next 32 T cell receptor beta chains were all read from a single sample in a study of T-cell memory formation after mild COVID-19. MiXCR, run by TCRdb on the 5' RACE reads, gives a single entry per CDR3 protein. The profile covers 220,000 or so distinct CDR3 sequences, with 7.5% to 10% appearing a single time and 3% to 4% taken by the ten largest. Sequencing used PBMCs or a T cell subset sorted from them (not recorded which). The receptors were sampled from a man aged 18 to 30 who had mild COVID-19 (a few samples of this study predate the infection). Cell type and time point are not known.

The chain combines TRBV27 with TRBJ2-5; the D is unclear. The V end was cut by 5 bases, the J end by 4 bases, with 8 bases between. The CDR3 is 12 amino acids. From germline, CDR1 is MNHEY and CDR2 SMNVEV (reference sequence). The CDR3 reads CASSPTGETQYF. The CDR3 DNA is TGTGCCAGCAGTCCGACTGGAGAGACCCAGTACTTC.

This clonotype was counted many times. V usage is TRBV9 and J usage is TRBJ2-2; 10 bases are a match to TRBD1. This CDR3 is 17 amino acids long. Germline V CDR1 and CDR2: SGDLS, YYNGEE. With V trimmed by 4 bases and J by 1 base, 7 bases remained unmatched. DNA for the CDR3: TGTGCCAGCAGCCCGACGGGACAGGGGTGGAACACCGGGGAGCTGTTTTTT. Its translation: CASSPTGQGWNTGELFF.

J is TRBJ2-5 and V is TRBV12-3 or TRBV12-4, with 8 bases identical to TRBD1. The CDR3 runs to 13 residues. Trimming took 9 bases from V and 3 from J; bases not matched to a gene: 6. The CDR3, as DNA: TGTGCCAGTCACAGGGGGGCCGAAGAGACCCAGTACTTC. Translating it yields CASHRGAEETQYF.

This clonotype was recorded many times. This rearrangement joins TRBV7-8 to TRBJ1-2, with 11 bases lining up with TRBD1. Per germline, CDR1 SGHVS and CDR2 FQNEAQ. The J segment lost 8 bases and the V segment lost 1 base, leaving 12 bases of the junction unmatched. The CDR3 length is 17 residues. This chain's CDR3 is CASSLGPRTGGSGGYTF. The DNA of the CDR3 is TGTGCCAGCAGCTTAGGACCCAGGACAGGGGGCTCTGGGGGCTACACCTTC.

Many counts were recorded for this clonotype. The rearrangement links TRBV6-2 or TRBV6-3 to TRBJ1-5, with TRBD1 as a possible D gene (6 bases). This CDR3 is 14 amino acids long. The germline V gene has CDR1 MNHEY and CDR2 SVGEGT. Deletions cut 2 bases from V and 1 base from J, with 6 bases between. CDR3 in amino acids: CASSYGGSNQPQHF. The CDR3 coding sequence is TGTGCCAGCAGTTACGGGGGCAGCAATCAGCCCCAGCATTTT.

The chain recombines TRBV24-1 with TRBJ2-5; TRBD1 might be the D (7 bases). V shed 1 base and J shed 5 bases, with 16 bases lying between them. Per the germline V gene, CDR1 is KGHDR and CDR2 is SFDVKD. The length of the CDR3 is 16 residues. The CDR3 coding sequence is TGTGCCACCAGTGATTTTCCGCAGGGGGGCGTGGAGACCCAGTACTTC. It codes for CATSDFPQGGVETQYF.

This clonotype was counted ten times or more. The rearrangement joins TRBV10-3 to TRBJ2-3, with TRBD1 identical over 7 bases. This CDR3 is built from 16 residues. Looked up from germline, CDR1 is ENHRY and CDR2 is SYGVKD. The V gene end was trimmed by 6 bases and the J gene end by 4 bases; junction bases not matched to a gene: 13. The CDR3 protein is CAIRERDREDSDTQYF. The CDR3 coding sequence is TGTGCCATCAGGGAACGCGACAGGGAAGATTCAGATACGCAGTATTTT.

This clonotype was seen ten or more times. This chain joins TRBV7-2 and TRBJ2-5, with D unresolved. The CDR3 consists of 14 residues. Germline CDR1 SGHTA, CDR2 FQGNSA. Trimming left V 0 bases short and J 4 bases short, with 9 bases between. The CDR3 region is CASSLARIAETQYF. The CDR3 nucleotides read TGTGCCAGCAGCTTAGCGAGGATCGCAGAGACCCAGTACTTC.

This clonotype was picked up a small number of times. This chain joins TRBV7-2 and TRBJ2-5; 9 bases agree with TRBD1. Unmatched junction bases numbered 8, after V lost 5 bases and J lost 4 bases. Germline V gene sequence: CDR1 SGHTA, CDR2 FQGNSA. This CDR3 is 15 amino acids long. The CDR3 protein is CASSVEGQGGETQYF. The CDR3 coding sequence is TGTGCCAGCAGCGTAGAGGGACAGGGTGGAGAGACCCAGTACTTC. Based on the CDR3 plus reference TRBV7-2 and TRBJ2-5, the full variable domain is GAGVSQSPSNKVTEKGKDVELRCDPISGHTALYWYRQSLGQGLEFLIYFQGNSAPDKSGLPSDRFSAERTGGSVSTLTIQRTQQEDSAVYLCASSVEGQGGETQYFGPGTRLLVL.

V is TRBV3-1 and J is TRBJ2-5, with D possibly matching TRBD2 (6 bases). Germline-derived CDR1 and CDR2 are LGHDT and YNNKEL (reference sequence). CDR3 size: 15 residues. V dropped 4 bases and J dropped 4 bases, with 16 bases sitting between them. The CDR3 here is CASSPLGGRGETQYF. DNA of the CDR3: TGTGCCAGCAGCCCGCTAGGAGGGCGGGGAGAGACCCAGTACTTC.

This clonotype has ten or more counts. The chain joins TRBV7-6 to TRBJ2-5, with D perhaps matching TRBD1 (6 bases). V lost 5 bases, J lost 5 bases, and 9 bases lay in between. The CDR3 totals 12 residues. Looked up from germline, CDR1 is SGHVS and CDR2 is FNYEAQ. CDR3: CASSRDRETQYF. The CDR3 DNA sequence: TGTGCCAGCAGCCGAGACAGGGAGACCCAGTACTTC.

At least ten counts were recorded for this clonotype. The CDR3 region has the DNA TGCGCCAGCAGCTTCTCGCAGGGCACTGAAGCTTTCTTT. Translated: CASSFSQGTEAFF. J is TRBJ1-1 and V is TRBV5-1; tentatively, D is TRBD1 (5 bases). This CDR3 has 13 residues. Trimming stripped 2 bases from V and 4 bases from J, with 9 bases between. The V gene's germline CDR1 is SGHRS and CDR2 YFSETQ.

This clonotype occurred a few times. The CDR3 is CSGLGIEYGYTF. For the CDR3, the DNA is TGCAGCGGTCTCGGGATAGAATATGGCTACACCTTC. The chain combines TRBV29-1 with TRBJ1-2, with D uncertain. The CDR3 has 12 amino acids. The V end was cut by 7 bases, the J end by 5 bases, with 14 bases between. Germline CDR1 and CDR2: SQVTM and ANQGSEA.

V and J are TRBV12-5 and TRBJ2-1; perhaps D is TRBD1 or TRBD2 (6 bases each). The germline V gene has CDR1 LGHNT and CDR2 FRNRAP. V was clipped by 7 bases and J by 4 bases, with 20 bases between them. The CDR3 loop spans 16 amino acids. The CDR3 region is CASVPGGSGSYNEQFF. CDR3 bases: TGTGCTAGTGTCCCCGGGGGCAGCGGCTCTTACAATGAGCAGTTCTTC.

The sample holds a few counts of this clonotype. This chain connects TRBV11-1 to TRBJ2-3, with 9 nucleotides matching TRBD1. V gave up 0 bases and J gave up 6 bases; unmatched junction bases: 1. This CDR3 contains 14 residues. Germline V CDR1 and CDR2: SGHAT, FQDESV (reference sequence). Here the CDR3 reads CASSLAGQGDTQYF. CDR3 DNA: TGTGCCAGCAGCTTAGCTGGACAGGGGGATACGCAGTATTTT.

The table lists this clonotype with a few counts. The V gene is TRBV4-2, the J gene TRBJ2-5; D is unresolved. The length of the CDR3 is 15 residues. Germline CDR1 and CDR2: LGHNA and YNFKEQ. V gave up 6 bases and J gave up 3 bases, with 17 bases separating them. The CDR3 bases are TGTGCCAGCAGGGTTCGCGCGTTACCAGAAGAGACCCAGTACTTC. This encodes CASRVRALPEETQYF.

This clonotype has only a few counts. The J gene is TRBJ1-2, the V gene TRBV7-9; D perhaps matches TRBD1 (6 bases). The germline V gene encodes CDR1 SEHNR and CDR2 FQNEAQ (reference sequence). Trimming cost V 5 bases and J 3 bases, with 22 bases left between them. The CDR3 totals 17 residues. The CDR3 sequence is CASSLSLGARGDYGYTF. The CDR3 coding sequence is TGTGCCAGCAGCCTTAGCTTAGGAGCCAGGGGCGACTATGGCTACACCTTC.

The chain employs TRBV12-3 or TRBV12-4 and TRBJ1-2, with TRBD1 as a possible D gene (5 bases). V was trimmed by 1 base and J by 8 bases, leaving 14 bases between them. The CDR3 is 14 residues long. The CDR3 here is CASSLVFGDGGYTF. As DNA, the CDR3 is TGTGCCAGCAGTTTAGTGTTCGGGGACGGAGGCTACACCTTC.

The CDR3 loop is CASGAGEWNTEAFF. The CDR3 nucleotides read TGTGCCAGCGGAGCAGGGGAATGGAACACTGAAGCTTTCTTT. The chain joins TRBV6-4 to TRBJ1-1; possibly TRBD1 for D (6 bases). V was cut by 8 bases and J by 1 base, with 14 bases left in between. The CDR3 runs 14 residues. Germline V gene sequence: CDR1 MRHNA, CDR2 SNTAGT.

The V gene is TRBV12-3 or TRBV12-4, the J gene TRBJ1-2; 10 bases map to TRBD1. The CDR3 loop spans 14 amino acids. V lost 5 bases, J lost 6 bases, and 6 bases stayed unmatched. As DNA, the CDR3 is TGTGCCAGCAGTCCCCGGACAGGGGGGGATGGCTACACCTTC. This encodes CASSPRTGGDGYTF.

The rearrangement links TRBV7-3 to TRBJ2-2, with TRBD1 matching over 9 bases. J lost 5 bases, V lost 2 bases, and 3 bases had no gene match. This CDR3 is 15 amino acids long. Germline V gene data show CDR1 as SGHTA and CDR2 as FQGTGA. The CDR3 DNA follows: TGTGCCAGCAGCTTAGGGGACAGGGAGACCGGGGAGCTGTTTTTT. It is translated as CASSLGDRETGELFF.

The chain combines TRBV7-9 with TRBJ1-2; no clear D gene. This CDR3 is 14 amino acids long. Germline CDR1 SEHNR, CDR2 FQNEAQ (reference sequence). The V and J ends lost 5 bases and 3 bases respectively, with 13 bases between them. The chain's CDR3 is CASSPAWGDYGYTF. The CDR3 bases are TGTGCCAGCAGCCCCGCGTGGGGAGACTATGGCTACACCTTC.

The chain recombines TRBV5-1 with TRBJ2-7, with TRBD1 matching over 7 bases. The CDR3 is made up of 15 amino acids. Germline values: CDR1 SGHRS, CDR2 YFSETQ. Trimming at V came to 2 bases and at J to 2 bases, leaving 7 bases not matched to a gene. The CDR3 region has the DNA TGCGCCAGCAGCTTTGCAGGGGGATCAGCCTACGAGCAGTACTTC. Residues: CASSFAGGSAYEQYF.

This chain joins TRBV18 and TRBJ1-1; D is unresolved. Trimming took off 1 base at V and 4 bases at J, with 10 bases between the two ends. The CDR3 is made up of 14 amino acids. Looked up from germline, CDR1 is KGHSH and CDR2 is LQKENI. The CDR3 DNA follows: TGTGCCAGCTCACCACAGCAGGAGGCCACTGAAGCTTTCTTT. Protein sequence: CASSPQQEATEAFF.

This clonotype has only a few counts. The chain joins TRBV7-2 to TRBJ2-3; 8 nucleotides match TRBD2. V trimming: 5 bases; J trimming: 9 bases; junction bases outside the gene matches: 25. The length of the CDR3 is 19 residues. The V gene's germline CDR1 is SGHTA and CDR2 FQGNSA. CDR3 loop: CASSPARLAPIRVVETQYF. CDR3 DNA: TGTGCCAGCAGCCCGGCCCGACTAGCGCCCATCAGGGTTGTGGAGACGCAGTATTTT.

This clonotype was observed many times. The CDR3 DNA is TGTGCCAGCAGCGAACACAGGGCCGGGGGCAATCAGCCCCAGCATTTT. Its protein product is CASSEHRAGGNQPQHF. The J gene is TRBJ1-5, the V gene TRBV6-2 or TRBV6-3, with TRBD1 as a possible D gene (6 bases). With 6 bases removed from V and 2 bases from J, the gap between germline ends came to 17 bases. CDR1 and CDR2 (germline): MNHEY, SVGEGT. This CDR3 is built from 16 residues.

This clonotype was detected many times. The chain joins TRBV7-2 to TRBJ2-1; TRBD2 agrees at 7 bases. Germline trimming cut 6 bases from V and 6 bases from J; bases unmatched to any gene: 5. The CDR3 consists of 13 residues. The germline gives CDR1 SGHTA, CDR2 FQGNSA. CDR3: CASRFGGGNEQFF. The CDR3 bases are TGTGCCAGCAGATTCGGCGGGGGCAATGAGCAGTTCTTC.

This clonotype was detected many times. The chain couples TRBV20-1 to TRBJ2-7; D not certain. Germline CDR1 and CDR2: DFQATT and SNEGSKA (reference sequence). V gave up 3 bases and J gave up 3 bases, with 12 bases separating them. The CDR3 loop spans 13 amino acids. CDR3 loop: CSASTPADYEQYV. The CDR3 DNA follows: TGCAGTGCTAGTACTCCAGCCGACTACGAGCAGTACGTC.

This clonotype has only a few counts. This sequence joins TRBV20-1 and TRBJ2-3, with 8 bases aligning to TRBD2. Germline trimming cut 1 base from V and 6 bases from J; bases unmatched to any gene: 6. This CDR3 spans 14 amino acids. The V gene's germline CDR1 is DFQATT and CDR2 SNEGSKA (reference sequence). CDR3 residues: CSARAAGGADTQYF. The CDR3 coding sequence is TGCAGTGCTAGAGCCGCCGGGGGGGCTGATACGCAGTATTTT.

This clonotype was observed many times. The chain combines TRBV5-1 with TRBJ1-1, with TRBD1 identical over 9 bases. The CDR3 is made up of 13 amino acids. Germline CDR1 and CDR2: SGHRS and YFSETQ. Trimming at V came to 3 bases and at J to 3 bases, leaving 0 bases not matched to a gene. The DNA for the CDR3 is TGCGCCAGCAGCTGGGACAGGGACACTGAAGCTTTCTTT. Amino acids: CASSWDRDTEAFF.

This clonotype appeared a few times. CDR3 coding DNA: TGCAGTGCTAGAGTGTCAGGGGGGAAGGGCTACACCTTC. Encoded protein: CSARVSGGKGYTF. The chain uses TRBV20-1 and TRBJ1-2; TRBD1 matches at 7 bases. There are 13 residues in the CDR3. The V and J ends lost 1 base and 8 bases, in that order; junction bases with no gene match: 7. Germline CDR1 and CDR2: DFQATT and SNEGSKA (reference sequence).

The J gene is TRBJ1-3, the V gene TRBV9; D might be TRBD1 (5 bases). The CDR3 extends over 15 amino acids. Germline V gene sequence: CDR1 SGDLS, CDR2 YYNGEE. Trimming removed 4 bases from V and 0 bases from J, with 11 bases in between. CDR3 DNA sequence: TGTGCCAGCAGCCCAGACAGCCACTCTGGAAACACCATATATTTT. Its protein is CASSPDSHSGNTIYF.